These T cell receptor beta chains were read from a single sample in a study of read filtering for tumor transcriptome and immune sequencing. TCRdb ran MiXCR on the reads and lists one entry per CDR3 protein. This table holds tens of thousands of distinct CDR3 sequences, 13% to 15% found once. Sequencing input: a population of CD138-negative cells sorted from bone marrow. The source is a donor over 35 with multiple myeloma. Each CDR3 is given with its conserved first and last residue. A D gene is named only where the DNA matches it firmly. Where a row states a size, it is once, few, many or the class of an expanded clone; other rows omit it.

J: TRBJ2-7
D: NA
V: TRBV11-2
size: many
DNA: TGTGCCAGCAGCTCCCCGTGGGGGCTCGAGCAGTACTTC
CDR3: CASSSPWGLEQYF

J: TRBJ1-1
D: TRBD1
V: TRBV6-1
size: many
DNA: TGTGCCAGCAGATCCGGACAGGCCGTAAATGAAGCTTTCTTT
CDR3: CASRSGQAVNEAFF

J: TRBJ1-1
D: NA
V: TRBV2
size: many
DNA: TGTGCCAGCAGCGGACCTCTGAACACTGAAGCTTTCTTT
CDR3: CASSGPLNTEAFF

J: TRBJ2-4
D: NA
V: TRBV4-1
size: NA
DNA: TGCGCCAGCAGCCAAGCTAACGGAGAAAAAAACATTCAGTACTTC
CDR3: CASSQANGEKNIQYF

J: TRBJ2-7
D: NA
V: TRBV7-3
size: many
DNA: TGTGCCAGCAGCCAGGACGCCGGGGGTTACTACGAGCAGTACTTC
CDR3: CASSQDAGGYYEQYF

J: TRBJ2-7
D: NA
V: TRBV20-1
size: many
DNA: TGCAGTGCTAGAGCTGCGGAGATCGACTACGAGCAGTACTTC
CDR3: CSARAAEIDYEQYF

J: TRBJ2-1
D: NA
V: TRBV6-4
size: many
DNA: TGTGCCAGCAGCCGGGACCTGGAGGCCAATGAGCAGTTCTTC
CDR3: CASSRDLEANEQFF

J: TRBJ2-1
D: TRBD2
V: TRBV6-2/TRBV6-3
size: many
DNA: TGTGCCAGCAGTTACCCGAGGTTCCGGTACACTAGCGGGAGATTCGCTTCCTACAATGAGCAGTTCTTC
CDR3: CASSYPRFRYTSGRFASYNEQFF

J: TRBJ2-5
D: TRBD1
V: TRBV5-1
size: many
DNA: TGCGCCAGCAGCAGGAGCGGACAGGGGCAAGAGACCCAGTACTTC
CDR3: CASSRSGQGQETQYF

J: TRBJ2-3
D: NA
V: TRBV29-1
size: NA
DNA: TGCAGCGTTCGAGAGAGTAGCGGAGCTAGCACAGATGCGCAGTATTTT
CDR3: CSVRESSGASTDAQYF

J: TRBJ2-3
D: TRBD2
V: TRBV20-1
size: many
DNA: TGCAGTGCTAGAGATCCTAGCGGGGGAGATACGCAGTATTTT
CDR3: CSARDPSGGDTQYF

J: TRBJ1-2
D: TRBD1
V: TRBV7-9
size: many
DNA: TGTGCCAGCAGCTTAGGACAGGGAATCGAATTTTATGGCTACACCTTC
CDR3: CASSLGQGIEFYGYTF

J: TRBJ2-7
D: TRBD2
V: TRBV29-1
size: many
DNA: TGCAGCGTTGAATTACCGGGGGGATACGAGCAGTACTTC
CDR3: CSVELPGGYEQYF

J: TRBJ1-1
D: NA
V: TRBV13
size: many
DNA: TGTGCCAGCAGCTTAGGCAGGGCGGGTGGAGCTTTCTTT
CDR3: CASSLGRAGGAFF

J: TRBJ1-3
D: NA
V: TRBV28
size: NA
DNA: TGTGCCACCTCGTGGGGCAGGGGAAACACCATATATTTT
CDR3: CATSWGRGNTIYF

J: TRBJ1-1
D: NA
V: TRBV9
size: many
DNA: TGTGCCAGCAGCGTAAAAAGTGCGAACACTGAAGCTTTCTTT
CDR3: CASSVKSANTEAFF

J: TRBJ2-2
D: NA
V: TRBV14
size: many
DNA: TGTGCCAGCAGCCAAAGGGAAACCGGGGAGCTGTTTTTT
CDR3: CASSQRETGELFF

J: TRBJ1-1
D: NA
V: TRBV3-1
size: many
DNA: TGTGCCAGCAGCAAACAGGGAGGAGTTGAAGCTTTCTTT
CDR3: CASSKQGGVEAFF

J: TRBJ2-7
D: TRBD2
V: TRBV12-3/TRBV12-4
size: many
DNA: TGTGCCAGCAATTGGGAAGCGACTAGCGGGAGTTTGGGGGAGCAGTACTTC
CDR3: CASNWEATSGSLGEQYF

J: TRBJ2-7
D: NA
V: TRBV9
size: NA
DNA: TGTGCCAGCAGCGTAGGGGGGGACGAGCAGTACTTC
CDR3: CASSVGGDEQYF